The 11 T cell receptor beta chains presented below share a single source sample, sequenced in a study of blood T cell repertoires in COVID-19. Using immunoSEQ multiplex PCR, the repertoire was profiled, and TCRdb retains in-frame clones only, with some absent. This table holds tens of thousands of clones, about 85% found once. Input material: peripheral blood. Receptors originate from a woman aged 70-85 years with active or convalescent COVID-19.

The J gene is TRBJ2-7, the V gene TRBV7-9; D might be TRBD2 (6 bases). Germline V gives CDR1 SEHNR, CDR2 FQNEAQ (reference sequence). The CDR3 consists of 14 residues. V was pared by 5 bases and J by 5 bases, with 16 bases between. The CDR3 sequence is CASSRSGLRDEQYF. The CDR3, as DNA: TGTGCCAGCAGCCGATCGGGACTCCGGGACGAGCAGTACTTC.

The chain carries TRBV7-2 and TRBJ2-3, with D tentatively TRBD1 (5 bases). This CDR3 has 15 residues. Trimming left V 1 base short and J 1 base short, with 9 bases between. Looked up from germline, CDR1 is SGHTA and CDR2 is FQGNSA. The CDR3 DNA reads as TGTGCCAGCAGCTTAGGGGGCTCGGGCACAGATACGCAGTATTTT. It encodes CASSLGGSGTDTQYF.

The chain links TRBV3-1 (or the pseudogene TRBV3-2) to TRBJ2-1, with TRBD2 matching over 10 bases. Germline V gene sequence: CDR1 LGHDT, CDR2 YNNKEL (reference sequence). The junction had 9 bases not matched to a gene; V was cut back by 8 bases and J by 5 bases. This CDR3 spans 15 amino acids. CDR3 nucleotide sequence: TGTGCCAGCTCGGGCCAGCGGGGGGGTGACAATGAGCAGTTCTTC. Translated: CASSGQRGGDNEQFF.

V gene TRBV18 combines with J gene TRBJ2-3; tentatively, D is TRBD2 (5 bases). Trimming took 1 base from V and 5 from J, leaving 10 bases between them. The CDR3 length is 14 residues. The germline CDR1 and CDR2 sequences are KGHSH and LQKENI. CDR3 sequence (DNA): TGTGCCAGCTCACCACGGGGAGCCGGAGATACGCAGTATTTT. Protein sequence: CASSPRGAGDTQYF.

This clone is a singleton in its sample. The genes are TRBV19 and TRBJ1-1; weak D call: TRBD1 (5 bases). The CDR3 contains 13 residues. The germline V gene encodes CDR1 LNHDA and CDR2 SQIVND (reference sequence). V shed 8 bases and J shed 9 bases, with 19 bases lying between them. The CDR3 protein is CASGIDSRSKAFF. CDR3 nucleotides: TGTGCCAGTGGGATCGACAGCCGTAGTAAAGCTTTCTTT.

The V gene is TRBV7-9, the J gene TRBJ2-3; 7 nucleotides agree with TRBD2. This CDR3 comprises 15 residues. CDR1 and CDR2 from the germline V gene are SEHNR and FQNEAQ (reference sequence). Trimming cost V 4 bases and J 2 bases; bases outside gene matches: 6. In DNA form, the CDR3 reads TGTGCCAGCAGCTCCCTAGCGGTGCCCACAGATACGCAGTATTTT. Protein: CASSSLAVPTDTQYF.

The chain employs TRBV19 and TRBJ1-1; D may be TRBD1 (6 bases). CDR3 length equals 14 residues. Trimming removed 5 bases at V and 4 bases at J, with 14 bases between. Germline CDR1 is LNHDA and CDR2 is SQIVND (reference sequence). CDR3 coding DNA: TGTGCCAGTAGTTCCGTTCTACAGGGCACTGAAGCTTTCTTT. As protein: CASSSVLQGTEAFF. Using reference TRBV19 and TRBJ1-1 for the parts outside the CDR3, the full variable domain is DGGITQSPKYLFRKEGQNVTLSCEQNLNHDAMYWYRQDPGQGLRLIYYSQIVNDFQKGDIAEGYSVSREKKESFPLTVTSAQKNPTAFYLCASSSVLQGTEAFFGQGTRLTVV.

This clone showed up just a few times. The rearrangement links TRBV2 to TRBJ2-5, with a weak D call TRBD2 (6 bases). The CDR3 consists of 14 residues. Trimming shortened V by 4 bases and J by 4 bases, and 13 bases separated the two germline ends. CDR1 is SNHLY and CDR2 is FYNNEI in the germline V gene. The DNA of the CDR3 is TGTGCCAGCAGTGTTCGGGGACTTGTAGAGACCCAGTACTTC. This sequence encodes CASSVRGLVETQYF.

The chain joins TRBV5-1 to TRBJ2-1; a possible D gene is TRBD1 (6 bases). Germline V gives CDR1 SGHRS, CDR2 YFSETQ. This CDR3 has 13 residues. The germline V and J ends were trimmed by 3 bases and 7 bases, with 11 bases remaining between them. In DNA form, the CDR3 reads TGCGCCAGCAGCTACAGGGTTGGGAATGAGCAGTTCTTC. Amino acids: CASSYRVGNEQFF.

The CDR3 bases are TGCGCCAGCAGCTCCAGTGGAGTTGGATCCTACGAGCAGTACTTC. Its translation: CASSSSGVGSYEQYF. J is TRBJ2-7 and V is TRBV5-1; D is uncertain. Germline V lookup: CDR1 SGHRS, CDR2 YFSETQ. The CDR3 contains 15 residues. Trimming shortened V by 3 bases and J by 1 base, and 14 bases separated the two germline ends.

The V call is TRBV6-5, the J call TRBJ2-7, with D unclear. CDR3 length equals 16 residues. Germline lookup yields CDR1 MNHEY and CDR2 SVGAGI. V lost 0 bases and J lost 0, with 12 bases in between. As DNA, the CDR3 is TGTGCCAGCAGTTACTCGGCAGGTTTGGGCTCCTACGAGCAGTACTTC. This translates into CASSYSAGLGSYEQYF.